These 10 T cell receptor beta chains were all obtained from the same sample, sequenced in a study of OX40 agonist ivuxolimab in advanced cancers. Data came from immunoSEQ multiplex PCR; TCRdb stores just in-frame clones and leaves some out. This sample yields fewer than 35,000 clones, of which roughly 74% are seen a single time; around 12% belongs to the top ten. Sequencing used CD4+ or CD8+ T cells sorted from blood, obtained in a trial of the OX40 agonist ivuxolimab. These TCRs come from an adult with an advanced solid tumor such as melanoma, head and neck, liver or kidney cancer.

CDR3 sequence: CASSSTGSYNSPLHF. In DNA form, the CDR3 reads TGTGCCAGCAGCTCAACTGGCTCCTATAATTCACCCCTCCACTTT. The gene calls are TRBV5-5 and TRBJ1-6; D is unclear. Between the trimmed V and J ends, which lost 3 bases and 0 bases, there was a span of 7 bases. Germline CDR1 is SGHKS and CDR2 is YYEKEE (reference sequence). The CDR3 sequence is 15 residues long.

The chain carries TRBV4-1 and TRBJ2-3; unclear D gene. Trimming stripped 0 bases from V and 3 bases from J, with 10 bases between. This CDR3 is built from 15 residues. Germline assignment: CDR1 MGHRA and CDR2 YSYEKL. The chain's CDR3 is CASSQDRATTDTQYF. In DNA form, the CDR3 reads TGCGCCAGCAGCCAAGATCGTGCAACTACAGATACGCAGTATTTT.

V usage is TRBV5-4 and J usage is TRBJ2-7; TRBD1 matches 7 bases. Germline V gives CDR1 SGHNT, CDR2 YYREEE (reference sequence). Trimming cost V 0 bases and J 4 bases; bases outside gene matches: 4. This CDR3 is built from 14 residues. The CDR3 DNA sequence: TGTGCCAGCAGCTTGGACAGGGGAATGTACGAGCAGTACTTC. It yields the protein CASSLDRGMYEQYF.

This clone was observed many times. The rearrangement joins TRBV5-3 to TRBJ2-4; tentatively, D is TRBD2 (5 bases). TRBV5-3 is flagged as an ORF with uncertain function. The CDR3 consists of 14 residues. The V end was cut by 4 bases, the J end by 4 bases, with 12 bases between. CDR3 loop: CARSPPGGKNIQYF. The CDR3 DNA reads TGTGCCAGAAGCCCCCCCGGCGGGAAAAACATTCAGTACTTC.

V and J are TRBV18 and TRBJ1-1; no firm D call. The germline V and J ends were trimmed by 6 bases and 11 bases, with 22 bases remaining between them. In germline, CDR1 is KGHSH, CDR2 LQKENI. The CDR3 is 14 amino acids. The CDR3, as DNA: TGTGCCAGCTCTCCGACGACGGAGCCCGCTGGCGCTTTCTTT. This translates into CASSPTTEPAGAFF.

The gene calls are TRBV12-5 and TRBJ1-5; the D is unclear. There are 15 residues in the CDR3. Trimming stripped 1 base from V and 2 bases from J, with 9 bases between. The germline V gene has CDR1 LGHNT and CDR2 FRNRAP. CDR3 DNA: TGTGCTAGTGGTTTGGACAGCAGCGGCAATCAGCCCCAGCATTTT. Translated: CASGLDSSGNQPQHF.

The chain is built from TRBV27 and TRBJ2-1, with TRBD1 identical over 8 bases. This CDR3 comprises 15 residues. CDR1 MNHEY and CDR2 SMNVEV come from the germline V gene (reference sequence). J lost 3 bases, V lost 6 bases, and 7 bases had no gene match. CDR3 amino acids: CASSQRQGNYNEQFF. In nucleotides, the CDR3 is TGTGCCAGCAGCCAGAGACAGGGGAACTACAATGAGCAGTTCTTC.

The V gene is TRBV7-2, the J gene TRBJ2-7, with TRBD1 matching 8 bases. Germline lookup yields CDR1 SGHTA and CDR2 FQGNSA. The CDR3 has 13 amino acids. Trimming took 1 base from V and 4 from J; bases not matched to a gene: 0. The CDR3 DNA reads TGTGCCAGCAGCTTAGGGACAGGGTACGAGCAGTACTTC. As protein: CASSLGTGYEQYF.

The V and J genes are TRBV7-9 and TRBJ2-7; 10 nucleotides agree with TRBD1. CDR3 size: 17 residues. From germline, CDR1 is SEHNR and CDR2 FQNEAQ (reference sequence). V shed 5 bases and J 2 bases; nucleotides not matched to a gene: 12. As DNA, the CDR3 is TGTGCCAGCAGCCAAGATACCGGGACAGGGGAACCCTACGAGCAGTACTTC. Translating it yields CASSQDTGTGEPYEQYF.

This clone was counted between two and nine times. V gene TRBV21-1 combines with J gene TRBJ2-5; TRBD1 reflects the table's D call only, with no check against the DNA. TRBV21-1 has pseudogene status. CDR3 length: 12 residues. The CDR3: CASKDIEETQYF. CDR3 coding DNA: TGTGCCAGCAAGGACATTGAAGAGACCCAGTACTTC.